The 18 T cell receptor beta chains below come from one sample, sequenced in a study of tumor and adjacent non-tumor tissue in lung cancer. A modified ARM-PCR protocol with three rounds of nested PCR amplified TCRbeta. TCRdb processed the multiplex PCR reads anew with MiXCR; each CDR3 protein has one entry. The profile shows tens of thousands of distinct CDR3 sequences, less than 75% of them singletons. RNA was extracted from bulk tissue without any cell sorting. The sample comprised lung tumor tissue. The receptors were gathered from a man aged 60 to 69 with non-small cell lung cancer.

For this clonotype: One junction end does not reproduce the germline sequence, and a read error may be involved. The V call is TRBV6-6, the J call TRBJ2-1, with TRBD2 as a possible D gene (6 bases). The CDR3 covers 18 residues. The germline CDR1 and CDR2 sequences are MNHNY and SVGAGI (reference sequence). As DNA, the CDR3 is TGCGCCAACAGTTACAAGGTGGTACCGGGAGAGGGCTACAATGAGCAGTTCTTC. Amino acid sequence: CANSYKVVPGEGYNEQFF.

About this clonotype itself: A much larger clone lies one base from this, so it may be a read error. This chain joins TRBV11-2 and TRBJ2-7; 8 bases agree with TRBD2. The CDR3 length is 13 residues. Unmatched junction bases numbered 4, after V lost 1 base and J lost 8 bases. Germline loops: CDR1 SGHAT, CDR2 FQNNGV. The CDR3 protein is CASSLGLAPKQYF. The CDR3 DNA sequence: TGTGCCAGCAGCTTAGGACTAGCGCCCAAGCAGTACTTC. The full variable domain, completed using reference TRBV11-2 and TRBJ2-7, is EAGVAQSPRYKIIEKRQSVAFWCNPISGHATLYWYQQILGQGPKLLIQFQNNGVVDDSQLPKDRFSAERLKGVDSTLKIQPAKLEDSAVYLCASSLGLAPKQYFGPGTRLTVT.

This clonotype was seen a single time. Being one base from a much bigger clone, this may be a read error. This chain links TRBV28 with TRBJ2-5; D gene unclear. The CDR3 totals 12 residues. Germline V CDR1 and CDR2: MDHEN, SYDVKM. Written as DNA, the CDR3 is TGTGCCAGCAGTTCCAGCATCCTCACCACCCCCTTC. Encoded protein: CASSSSILTTPF.

Worth noting for this clonotype: It is likely a read error, because the conserved phenylalanine at the end of the CDR3 is missing. The chain carries TRBV29-1 and TRBJ2-7; 13 nucleotides agree with TRBD2. CDR3 length: 14 residues. CDR1 is SQVTM and CDR2 is ANQGSEA in the germline V gene. Trimming cost V 4 bases and J 5 bases; bases outside gene matches: 5. This CDR3 is CSVGGLAGDHEQYH. The CDR3 nucleotides are TGCAGCGTTGGCGGACTAGCGGGAGACCACGAGCAGTACCAC.

J is TRBJ2-3 and V is TRBV12-3 or TRBV12-4, with D possibly matching TRBD1 (5 bases). Trimming pared 5 bases from V and 6 bases from J, leaving 18 bases between. There are 15 residues in the CDR3. CDR3 residues: CASSQTDTVGDTQYF. In DNA form, the CDR3 reads TGTGCCAGCAGTCAGACGGACACCGTCGGGGATACGCAGTATTTT.

Of note for this clonotype: Likely a read error: the CDR3 ends without its conserved phenylalanine or tryptophan. The chain joins TRBV7-8 to TRBJ2-1, with D uncertain. CDR1 SGHVS and CDR2 FQNEAQ come from the germline V gene. This CDR3 contains 13 residues. The CDR3 spells CASSRSGYNEQFS. The CDR3 coding sequence is TGCGCCAGCAGCCGCTCAGGCTACAATGAGCAGTTCTCC.

Comment on this clonotype: This CDR3 fails to terminate in the conserved phenylalanine or tryptophan, so it likely reflects a read error. No DNA is shown, since the ends of the CDR3 on it are uncertain; the CDR3 is the one TCRdb lists. The V and J genes are TRBV6-2 or TRBV6-3 and TRBJ2-4; the table's TRBD1 call for D was not verified on the DNA. Ends included, the CDR3 has 13 residues. Germline V gene sequence: CDR1 MNHEY, CDR2 SVGEGT. The CDR3 sequence is CASNIQGANILYY.

About this clonotype itself: A junction boundary mismatches the germline segment, possibly from a read error. The gene calls are TRBV5-1 and TRBJ2-1; D might be TRBD1 (5 bases). Germline V gives CDR1 SGHRS, CDR2 YFSETQ. CDR3 length: 16 residues. CDR3 coding DNA: TGCGCCAGCAGCCCGCGAAAGGTTGGGGCGCACAATGAGCATTTCTTC. Protein product: CASSPRKVGAHNEHFF.

This clonotype was seen a single time. V gene TRBV12-3 or TRBV12-4 combines with J gene TRBJ2-7, with 7 bases identical to TRBD2. The CDR3 is made up of 13 amino acids. The V segment lost 8 bases and the J segment 6 bases; nucleotides outside the gene matches: 10. CDR3 in amino acids: CASGPELASEQYF. The CDR3 nucleotides are TGTGCCAGCGGTCCGGAACTAGCGTCCGAGCAGTACTTC.

This clonotype was seen repeatedly, ten times or more. The chain links TRBV7-9 to TRBJ2-1; D is uncertain. V gave up 0 bases and J gave up 6 bases, with 3 bases separating them. CDR1 SEHNR and CDR2 FQNEAQ come from the germline V gene (reference sequence). The CDR3 spans 12 residues. The CDR3 DNA follows: TGTGCCAGCAGCTTAGCGAGCAATGAGCAGTTCTTC. It encodes CASSLASNEQFF.

This clonotype was seen a handful of times. One end of the junction is discordant with germline, which a read error may explain. This chain uses TRBV20-1 with TRBJ2-1, with 12 bases that match TRBD2. Germline V CDR1 and CDR2: DFQATT, SNEGSKA (reference sequence). The CDR3 spans 10 residues. The CDR3 nucleotides are TGCAGTACTAGCGGGGGGGAGCAGTTCTTC. Translation gives CSTSGGEQFF.

On this clonotype itself: A single base separates this from a much larger clone, so it may be a read error. The CDR3 DNA follows: TGTGCCACCTCTGGGGCGGGAGCCCTCAATGGGCAGTTCTTC. Protein: CATSGAGALNGQFF. The chain uses TRBV7-9 and TRBJ2-1; 7 nucleotides align to TRBD2. Germline loops: CDR1 SEHNR, CDR2 FQNEAQ (reference sequence). CDR3 length equals 14 residues.

The chain couples TRBV11-3 to TRBJ2-5; 7 nucleotides match TRBD1. Germline CDR1 is SGHNT and CDR2 is YENEEA. The CDR3 is 15 residues long. The V and J ends lost 3 bases and 5 bases, in that order; junction bases with no gene match: 9. CDR3 region: CASSFGTARRETQYF. CDR3 coding DNA: TGTGCCAGCAGCTTCGGGACAGCGCGCCGGGAGACCCAGTACTTC.

A remark on this clonotype: The junction does not match germline at one end; this may be a read error. The chain employs TRBV6-2 or TRBV6-3 and TRBJ2-7; D might be TRBD1 (5 bases). From germline, CDR1 is MNHEY and CDR2 SVGEGT. The CDR3 is made up of 15 amino acids. CDR3 DNA: TGTGCCAGTAGTTACTCGACGGTCAGGGCCTACGAGCAGTACTTC. This codes for CASSYSTVRAYEQYF.

The sample holds one count of this clonotype. The CDR3 does not end in the conserved phenylalanine or tryptophan, so this is likely a read error. The V gene is TRBV6-6, the J gene TRBJ2-7, with a weak D call TRBD2 (7 bases). There are 16 residues in the CDR3. Germline CDR1 reads MNHNY; CDR2 reads SVGAGI (reference sequence). V lost 6 bases and J 4 bases, leaving 22 bases between the germline ends. DNA of the CDR3: TGTGCCAGCAGCTCTATACAGTGGGGGGGCGTATACGAGCAGTACTCC. Translated, it gives CASSSIQWGGVYEQYS.

The sample holds one count of this clonotype. J is TRBJ1-3 and V is TRBV29-1; weak D call: TRBD1 (5 bases). CDR3 length: 12 residues. Trimming pared 6 bases from V and 2 bases from J, leaving 8 bases between. The germline V gene encodes CDR1 SQVTM and CDR2 ANQGSEA. The CDR3 bases are TGCAGCGTCAGGGCGCCTGGAAACACCATATATTTT. It yields the protein CSVRAPGNTIYF.

This clonotype was counted only a few times. As DNA, the CDR3 is TGTGCCAGCGGCCCCCCCGTTGGACGCCCGGCTGGCTACACCTTC. It translates to CASGPPVGRPAGYTF. V gene TRBV5-8 combines with J gene TRBJ1-2; D remains unclear. Germline V gene data show CDR1 as SGHTS and CDR2 as YDEGEE. The CDR3 consists of 15 residues. Trimming removed 7 bases at V and 7 bases at J, with 23 bases between. The full variable domain, rest sourced from reference TRBV5-8 and TRBJ1-2, is EAGVTQSPTHLIKTRGQQATLRCSPISGHTSVYWYQQALGLGLQFLLWYDEGEERNRGNFPPRFSGRQFPNYSSELNVNALELEDSALYLCASGPPVGRPAGYTFGSGTRLTVV.

This clonotype showed up just a few times. This may be a read error, as it is one base from a much larger clone. This chain connects TRBV12-3 or TRBV12-4 to TRBJ1-5; D gene ambiguous. Trimming removed 2 bases at V and 3 bases at J, with 14 bases between. The CDR3 has 16 amino acids. The CDR3 reads CASSLREGYTNQPQHF. Here the CDR3 DNA reads TGTGCCAGCAGTTTAAGGGAGGGTTATACCAATCAGCCCCAGCATTTT.